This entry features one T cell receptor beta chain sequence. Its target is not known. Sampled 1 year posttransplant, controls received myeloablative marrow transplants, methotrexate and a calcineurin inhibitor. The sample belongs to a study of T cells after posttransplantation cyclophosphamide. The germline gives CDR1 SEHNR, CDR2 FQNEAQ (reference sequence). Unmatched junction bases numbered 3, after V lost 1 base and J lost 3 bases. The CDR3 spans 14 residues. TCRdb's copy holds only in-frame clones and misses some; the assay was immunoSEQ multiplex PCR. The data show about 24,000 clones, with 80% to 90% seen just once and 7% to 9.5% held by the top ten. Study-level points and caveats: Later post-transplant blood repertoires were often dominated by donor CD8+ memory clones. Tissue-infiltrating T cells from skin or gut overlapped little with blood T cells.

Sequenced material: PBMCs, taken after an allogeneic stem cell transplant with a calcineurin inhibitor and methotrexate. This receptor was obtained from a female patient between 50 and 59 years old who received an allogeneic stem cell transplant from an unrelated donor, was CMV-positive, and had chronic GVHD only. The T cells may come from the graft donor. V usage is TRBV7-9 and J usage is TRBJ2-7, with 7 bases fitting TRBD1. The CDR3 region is CASSLGAGGYEQYF. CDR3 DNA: TGTGCCAGCAGCTTAGGGGCAGGGGGCTACGAGCAGTACTTC.